Below, one T cell receptor (beta chain) is given with its context. This clone was recorded many times. Its antigen is unknown. The missing CDR3 end, 3 residues past where the read stops, is filled in from the germline J gene. The data were taken from a study of T cell clonality in common variable immunodeficiency (dated by TCRdb to about 2015). Predominantly Caucasian heritage was noted among both the CVID patients and the healthy controls. Heparinized peripheral whole blood samples of about 5 to 8 ml were collected from each donor. Genomic DNA from adults with common variable immune deficiency (CVID) and from healthy adult controls was used to sequence TCRbeta CDR3 repertoires. The control group was made up of about 22 healthy adult volunteers (roughly ten male and roughly 12 female) whose ages ranged from about 20 to 66 years, with a mean age of approximately 37. To isolate peripheral blood mononuclear cells, diluted blood was subjected to density centrifugation over Hypaque 1077 or Ficoll-Paque. Genomic DNA was obtained from unsorted mononuclear cells through either Qiagen column purification or a centrifugation-based method.

Results and caveats for the whole study, not just this receptor: According to the authors, figuring out what caused the increased clonality in CVID would require sequencing the repertoires of T cell subpopulations. Healthy controls shared more TCRbeta clones with each other than CVID subjects shared among themselves (p < 0.0001). CVID TCRbeta sequences were reported to have fewer deletions and N-nucleotide insertions and to lack highly modified clones with 13 or more V deletions. Correlations of repertoire features with clinical complications were constrained by heterogeneity among patients within the CVID cohort. Increased TCRbeta clonality was found in CVID subjects compared with healthy controls (t-test p = 0.018), with the increase being most characteristic of about a third of subjects. Despite equal DNA input, controls averaged roughly 80,000 unique sequences per sample versus some 30,000 in CVID samples.

For sequencing, equivalent amounts of genomic DNA were input from CVID and control samples. For every sample, a 60 bp segment covering the rearranged TCRbeta CDR3 region was amplified and then sequenced. The immunoSEQ assay, a bias-corrected multiplex PCR combined with high-throughput sequencing, was used to amplify TCRbeta. Per the original workflow: Every unique nucleotide sequence counted as a clone and was annotated with V, D and J genes, copy number and frequency. Sequences were labeled productive if in frame, and non-productive if out of frame or containing stop codons. As previously described, clonality was computed from Shannon's entropy. Mean CDR3 Kyte-Doolittle hydropathy was derived from the predicted amino acid sequences of productive clones. Scaled V gene usage was hierarchically clustered using Manhattan distance and complete linkage with the R hclust function. Sharing of clones by CDR3 amino acid sequence was evaluated by resampling 12 repertoires per group over 100 rounds. Repertoires were searched for 70 published EBV-specific and a few hundred published CMV-specific TCRbeta sequences. After a couple of CVID samples that produced fewer than 10,000 sequences were dropped from the analysis, around 40 CVID repertoires remained. The source is immuneACCESS, and TCRdb retained only in-frame sequences with V and J called. Part of the clones is not carried over; for the studies checked, unresolved V genes explain less than half of this, and the remainder is unexplained. That table gives V, J and clone size, and the DNA gave D and trimming. The sample comprises roughly 57,000 clones, and every one was counted more than once. The ten largest clonotypes hold over 0.8% of the sample.

CDR1 SGDLS and CDR2 YYNGEE are derived from the germline V gene. From cysteine to phenylalanine, the CDR3 is 15 amino acids long. Of the CDR3's DNA, 36 bases were read; they are in frame from base 1. V is trimmed back by 2 bases and J by 4 bases, and the junction contains 7 bases that no gene match accounts for. The sequence derives from a person aged 18 to 70 in good health. Sequencing was performed on peripheral blood mononuclear cells. The V gene is TRBV9 and the J gene is TRBJ1-1, and 8 junction bases match TRBD1. Here the CDR3 is given as CASSVSGQAGTEAFF. Partial CDR3 DNA: TGTGCCAGCAGCGTCTCGGGACAGGCGGGCACTGAA.